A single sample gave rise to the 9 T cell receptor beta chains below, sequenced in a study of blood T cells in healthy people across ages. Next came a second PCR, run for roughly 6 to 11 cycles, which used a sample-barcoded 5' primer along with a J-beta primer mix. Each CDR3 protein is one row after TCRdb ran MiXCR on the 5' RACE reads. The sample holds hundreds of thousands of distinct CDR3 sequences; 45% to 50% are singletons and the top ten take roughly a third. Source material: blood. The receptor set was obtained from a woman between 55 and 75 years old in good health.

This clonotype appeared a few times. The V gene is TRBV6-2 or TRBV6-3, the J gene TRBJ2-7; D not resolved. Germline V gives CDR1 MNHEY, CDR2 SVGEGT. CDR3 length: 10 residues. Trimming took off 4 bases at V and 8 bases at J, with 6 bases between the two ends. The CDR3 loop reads CASSSSKQYF. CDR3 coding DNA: TGTGCCAGCAGTTCGAGTAAGCAGTACTTC.

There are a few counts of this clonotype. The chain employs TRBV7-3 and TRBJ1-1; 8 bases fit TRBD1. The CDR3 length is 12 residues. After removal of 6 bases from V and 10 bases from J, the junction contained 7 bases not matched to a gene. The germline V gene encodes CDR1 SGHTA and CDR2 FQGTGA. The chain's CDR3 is CASSDWTGRAFF. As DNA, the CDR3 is TGTGCCAGCAGTGACTGGACAGGGCGAGCTTTCTTT.

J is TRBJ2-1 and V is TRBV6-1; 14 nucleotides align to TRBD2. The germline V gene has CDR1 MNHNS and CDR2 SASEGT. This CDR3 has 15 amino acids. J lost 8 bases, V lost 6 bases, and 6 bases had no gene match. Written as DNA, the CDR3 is TGTGCCAGCAGCGACGGGACTAGCGGGAGCCATGAGCAGTTCTTC. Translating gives CASSDGTSGSHEQFF.

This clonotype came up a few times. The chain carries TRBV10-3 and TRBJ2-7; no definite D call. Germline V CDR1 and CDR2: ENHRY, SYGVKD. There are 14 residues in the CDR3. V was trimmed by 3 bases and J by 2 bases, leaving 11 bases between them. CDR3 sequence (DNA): TGTGCCATCAGTGAAAGTCGCGGCACCTACGAGCAGTACTTC. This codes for CAISESRGTYEQYF.

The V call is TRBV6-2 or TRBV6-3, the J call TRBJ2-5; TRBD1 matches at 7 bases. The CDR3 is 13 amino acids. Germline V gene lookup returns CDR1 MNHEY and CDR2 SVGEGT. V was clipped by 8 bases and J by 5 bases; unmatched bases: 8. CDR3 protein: CASGRGHGETQYF. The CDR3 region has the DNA TGTGCCAGCGGAAGGGGGCATGGGGAGACCCAGTACTTC.

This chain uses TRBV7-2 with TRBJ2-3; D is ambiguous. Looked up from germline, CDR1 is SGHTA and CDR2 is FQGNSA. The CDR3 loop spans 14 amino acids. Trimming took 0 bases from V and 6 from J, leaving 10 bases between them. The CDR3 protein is CASSLAAEVDTQYF. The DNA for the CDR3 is TGTGCCAGCAGCTTAGCGGCCGAGGTGGATACGCAGTATTTT.

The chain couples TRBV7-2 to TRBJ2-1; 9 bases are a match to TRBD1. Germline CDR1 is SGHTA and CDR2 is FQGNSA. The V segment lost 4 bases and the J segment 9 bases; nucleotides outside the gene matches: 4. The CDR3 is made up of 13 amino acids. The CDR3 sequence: CASSWDRVGEQFF. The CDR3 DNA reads TGTGCCAGCAGCTGGGACAGGGTCGGTGAGCAGTTCTTC.

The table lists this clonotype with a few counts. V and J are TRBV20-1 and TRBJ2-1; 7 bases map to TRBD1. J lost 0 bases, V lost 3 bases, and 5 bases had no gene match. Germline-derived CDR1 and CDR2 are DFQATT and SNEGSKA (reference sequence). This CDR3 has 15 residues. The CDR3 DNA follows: TGCAGTGCTAGCTTCAGGGGGAGCTCCTACAATGAGCAGTTCTTC. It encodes CSASFRGSSYNEQFF.

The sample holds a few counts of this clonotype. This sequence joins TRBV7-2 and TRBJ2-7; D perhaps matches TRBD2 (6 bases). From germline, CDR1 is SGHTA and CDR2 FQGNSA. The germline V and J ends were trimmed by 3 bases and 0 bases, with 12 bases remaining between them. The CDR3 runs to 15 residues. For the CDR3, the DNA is TGTGCCAGCAGCTTTTCCGGGGGAAGCTCCTACGAGCAGTACTTC. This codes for CASSFSGGSSYEQYF.